The rows below give T cell receptor beta chains drawn from one sample of a study of T cell responses to AZD1222 COVID-19 vaccine. Sequencing was performed with immunoSEQ multiplex PCR; in TCRdb, only in-frame clones are kept and a portion is missing. The sample contains 100,000 to 150,000 clones, around 84% of which appear only once. Specimen: peripheral blood, collected 28 days after the second AZD1222 dose. The receptors were sampled from an adult who received the AZD1222 COVID-19 vaccine. Each CDR3 is given with its conserved first and last residue. D genes are given only for firm matches. Only part of the rows carry a size: once, few, many, or a class if the clone is expanded.

abundance,j_gene,v_gene,d_gene,CDR3aa,CDR3nt
NA,TRBJ1-1,TRBV6-2/TRBV6-3,TRBD1,CASSSFGTGRGAFF,TGTGCCAGCAGCAGTTTTGGGACAGGTAGGGGAGCTTTCTTT
NA,TRBJ2-7,TRBV19,NA,CASSSDSSSYEQYF,TGTGCCAGTAGCTCGGACTCCAGCTCCTACGAGCAGTACTTC
NA,TRBJ1-2,TRBV12-3/TRBV12-4,NA,CASSFGRGYGYTF,TGTGCCAGCAGTTTCGGGAGGGGCTATGGCTACACCTTC
NA,TRBJ2-7,TRBV7-9,NA,CASSLERAYEQYF,TGTGCCAGCAGCTTGGAGCGGGCCTACGAGCAGTACTTC
once,TRBJ1-5,TRBV6-5,NA,CASSYSGVDQPQHF,TGTGCCAGCAGTTATTCAGGGGTCGATCAGCCCCAGCATTTT
NA,TRBJ2-5,TRBV15,NA,CATSRGGRETQYF,TGTGCCACCAGCAGAGGAGGGAGGGAGACCCAGTACTTC
NA,TRBJ1-2,TRBV5-6,TRBD1,CASRTGEGLYGYTF,TGTGCCAGCCGAACAGGGGAAGGGCTCTATGGCTACACCTTC
NA,TRBJ1-2,TRBV3-1/TRBV3-2,NA,CASSQGGVNYGYTF,TGTGCCAGCAGCCAGGGCGGGGTCAACTATGGCTACACCTTC
NA,TRBJ1-5,TRBV28,TRBD1,CAINRGPDNQPQHF,TGTGCCATCAACAGGGGGCCAGACAATCAGCCCCAGCATTTT
many,TRBJ2-1,TRBV13,NA,CASSLEGDTGNEQFF,TGTGCCAGCAGCTTAGAGGGGGACACTGGTAATGAGCAGTTCTTC
NA,TRBJ2-2,TRBV12-3/TRBV12-4,NA,CASSGQFTGELFF,TGTGCCAGCAGTGGACAGTTCACCGGGGAGCTGTTTTTT
NA,TRBJ1-1,TRBV10-3,NA,CAIMGYRDTEAFF,TGTGCCATCATGGGTTACAGGGACACTGAAGCTTTCTTT
few,TRBJ1-2,TRBV28,NA,CASNRNAFRGYTF,TGTGCCAGCAACAGGAACGCTTTCCGTGGCTACACCTTC
NA,TRBJ1-5,TRBV11-2,NA,CASSLRRGGSNQPQHF,TGTGCCAGCAGCCTCCGGCGGGGGGGAAGCAATCAGCCCCAGCATTTT
NA,TRBJ2-2,TRBV5-1,TRBD2,CASSLAYLLAGAKTGELFF,TGCGCCAGCAGCTTGGCCTATCTCCTAGCGGGGGCGAAAACCGGGGAGCTGTTTTTT
NA,TRBJ1-6,TRBV4-3,NA,CASSQGAGTYNSPLHF,TGCGCCAGCAGCCAAGGCGCAGGAACCTATAATTCACCCCTCCACTTT
NA,TRBJ2-6,TRBV27,NA,CASSSLLGLVHSGANVLTF,TGTGCCAGCAGTTCACTTCTGGGACTGGTCCACTCTGGGGCCAACGTCCTGACTTTC
NA,TRBJ2-7,TRBV6-2/TRBV6-3,NA,CASSYSEKSTYEQYF,TGTGCCAGCAGTTACTCGGAGAAGTCGACCTACGAGCAGTACTTC
NA,TRBJ1-1,TRBV6-5,NA,CAAGPESYTEAFF,TGTGCCGCGGGGCCGGAATCGTACACTGAAGCTTTCTTT
NA,TRBJ2-7,TRBV12-2,NA,CASRLRDSSYEQYF,TGTGCAAGTCGCCTACGAGATAGCTCCTACGAGCAGTACTTC
NA,TRBJ1-2,TRBV28,TRBD1,CASSSPGQGNGYTF,TGTGCCAGCAGTTCCCCGGGACAGGGGAATGGCTACACCTTC
NA,TRBJ2-3,TRBV29-1,NA,CSATPRAGSTDTQYF,TGCAGCGCCACCCCGCGGGCAGGAAGCACAGATACGCAGTATTTT
NA,TRBJ1-1,TRBV20-1,NA,CSASDNTEAFF,TGCAGTGCTAGCGACAACACTGAAGCTTTCTTT
NA,TRBJ1-4,TRBV7-9,NA,CASSPSSGVVGEKLFF,TGTGCCAGCAGCCCAAGTTCCGGGGTTGTCGGAGAAAAACTGTTTTTT
NA,TRBJ1-6,TRBV19,NA,CASSSRQDYNSPLHF,TGTGCCAGTAGTTCTCGACAGGACTATAATTCACCCCTCCACTTT
once,TRBJ1-5,TRBV7-2,NA,CASSLNNQPQHF,TGTGCCAGCAGCTTAAACAATCAGCCCCAGCATTTT
once,TRBJ2-7,TRBV5-5,TRBD2,CASSQLAGSSYEQYF,TGTGCCAGCAGCCAACTAGCGGGGAGCTCCTACGAGCAGTACTTC
NA,TRBJ2-7,TRBV6-2/TRBV6-3,NA,CASSYQPDPPYEQYF,TGTGCCAGCAGTTACCAGCCCGATCCACCCTACGAGCAGTACTTC
few,TRBJ1-1,TRBV18,NA,CASSRTGWGNTEAFF,TGTGCCAGCTCACGAACAGGGTGGGGGAACACTGAAGCTTTCTTT
NA,TRBJ1-2,TRBV4-1,TRBD1,CASSRTQGRDGYTF,TGCGCCAGCAGCCGAACACAGGGGAGAGATGGCTACACCTTC
NA,TRBJ1-1,TRBV7-3,NA,CASSLGRLNTEAFF,TGTGCCAGCAGCTTGGGACGGCTGAACACTGAAGCTTTCTTT
NA,TRBJ2-5,TRBV29-1,NA,CSRPVVGQAWETQYF,TGCAGCCGCCCGGTAGTCGGGCAGGCATGGGAGACCCAGTACTTC
NA,TRBJ1-1,TRBV18,NA,CASSQLGGETGTEAFF,TGTGCCAGCTCACAACTCGGGGGGGAAACAGGAACTGAAGCTTTCTTT
NA,TRBJ1-6,TRBV6-5,NA,CASSFEGGTELHF,TGTGCCAGCAGTTTCGAGGGTGGGACGGAGCTCCACTTT
NA,TRBJ1-5,TRBV2,TRBD1,CASRTGQDGQPQHF,TGTGCCAGCAGGACTGGACAGGATGGCCAGCCCCAGCATTTT
NA,TRBJ2-7,TRBV5-5,NA,CASSQMGLYEQYF,TGTGCCAGCAGCCAAATGGGGCTTTACGAGCAGTACTTC
NA,TRBJ1-5,TRBV18,TRBD1,CASSPPSPDRGQPQHF,TGTGCCAGCTCACCACCGTCCCCGGACAGGGGTCAGCCCCAGCATTTT
NA,TRBJ2-3,TRBV5-1,NA,CASSLAYEGTQYF,TGCGCCAGCAGCTTGGCCTACGAGGGTACGCAGTATTTT
NA,TRBJ2-1,TRBV7-9,NA,CASSLSLGGYNEQFF,TGTGCCAGCAGCCTTAGCTTAGGCGGGTACAATGAGCAGTTCTTC
NA,TRBJ2-7,TRBV27,TRBD2,CASSPGSAGGFWQYF,TGTGCCAGCAGCCCTGGTAGCGCGGGGGGGTTTTGGCAGTACTTC